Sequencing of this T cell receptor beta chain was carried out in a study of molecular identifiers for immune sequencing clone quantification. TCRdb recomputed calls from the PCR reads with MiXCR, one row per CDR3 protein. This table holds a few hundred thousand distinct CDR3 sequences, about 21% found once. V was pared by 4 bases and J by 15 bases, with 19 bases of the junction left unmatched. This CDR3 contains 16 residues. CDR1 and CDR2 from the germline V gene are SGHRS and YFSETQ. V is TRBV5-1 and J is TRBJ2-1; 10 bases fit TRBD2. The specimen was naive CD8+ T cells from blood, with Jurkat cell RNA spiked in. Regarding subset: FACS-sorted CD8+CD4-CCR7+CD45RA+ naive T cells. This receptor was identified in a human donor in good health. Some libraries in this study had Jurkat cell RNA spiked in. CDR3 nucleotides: TGCGCCAGCAGCCCGGAGGTAGCGGGAGGACGAACTATACTGTTCTTC. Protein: CASSPEVAGGRTILFF.